This TCR beta chain was documented in a study of graft-versus-host responses after intestinal transplantation. Overall study context: Grafts that recipients had were multivisceral, liver-intestinal, or isolated intestinal transplants. All of the recipients had induction that used anti-thymocyte globulin, then tacrolimus and steroids for around 3 years. Study-level results: Analysis identified GvH clones in recipient marrow, with some appearing first in ileum or blood.

Remarks on this clone: Its matching antigen is unknown.

The germline V gene encodes CDR1 MNHNS and CDR2 SASEGT. The V end was cut by 4 bases, the J end by 3 bases, with 15 bases between. There are 15 residues in the CDR3. Clones were read by immunoSEQ multiplex PCR, and TCRdb kept only the in-frame ones, dropping some. The repertoire holds over 65,000 clones, with approximately 90% as singletons. The sequence derives from a human donor who was the organ donor for an intestinal transplant. This specimen was unstimulated CD8+ T cells sorted from spleen or lymph node cells, taken before transplant. V and J are TRBV6-1 and TRBJ1-1; D is perhaps TRBD1 (5 bases). This chain's CDR3 is CASSGPQGGHTEAFF. The CDR3 DNA sequence: TGTGCCAGCAGTGGACCCCAGGGCGGTCACACTGAAGCTTTCTTT.